This T cell receptor beta chain was recovered during a study of regulatory T cells in long-lasting Graves disease. Study information: Persistent Graves' disease denoted over 5 years of antithyroid drugs plus positive TSH receptor antibodies.

Regarding this clonotype: The antigen is not known. A much larger clone differs by one base, so this may be a read error.

Arm-PCR of CDR3 regions with iRepertoire HTBI primers generated TCR beta libraries. TCRdb ran MiXCR on the multiplex PCR reads and lists one entry per CDR3 protein. Of under 350,000 distinct CDR3 sequences in the sample, 22% are singletons; the top ten hold roughly three fifths. Regarding the study as a whole: Persistent disease was associated with favored TRBV28 usage and with favored use of TRBJ1-2 and TRBJ2-5.

This CDR3 has 15 residues. V gave up 0 bases and J gave up 0 bases, with 5 bases separating them. Germline loops: CDR1 SEHNR, CDR2 FQNEAQ (reference sequence). Time point: persistent/refractory GD, antithyroid drugs over 5 years with positive TRAb. PBMCs provided the RNA from which the TCR library was made. Graves' disease diagnoses used American Thyroid Association guidelines. Specimen: peripheral blood mononuclear cells (PBMCs), collected when the disease was refractory, from a patient treated with antithyroid drugs. V usage is TRBV7-9 and J usage is TRBJ2-2; no clear D. This receptor was taken from a female donor with Graves disease. The CDR3 sequence is CASSLAGPNTGELFF. In nucleotides, the CDR3 is TGTGCCAGCAGCTTAGCCGGGCCGAACACCGGGGAGCTGTTTTTT.